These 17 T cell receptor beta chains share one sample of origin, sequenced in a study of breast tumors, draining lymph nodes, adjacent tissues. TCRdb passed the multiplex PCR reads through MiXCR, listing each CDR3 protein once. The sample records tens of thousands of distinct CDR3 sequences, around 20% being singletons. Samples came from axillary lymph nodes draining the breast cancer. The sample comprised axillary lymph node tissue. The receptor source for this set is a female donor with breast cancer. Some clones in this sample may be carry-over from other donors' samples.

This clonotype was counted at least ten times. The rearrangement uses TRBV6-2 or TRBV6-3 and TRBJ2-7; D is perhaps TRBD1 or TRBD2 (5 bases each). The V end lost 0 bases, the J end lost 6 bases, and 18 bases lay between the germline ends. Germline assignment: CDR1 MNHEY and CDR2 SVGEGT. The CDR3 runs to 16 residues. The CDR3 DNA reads TGTGCCAGCAGTTACTCTGCGGCGGTTGAGGGGTCCGAGCAGTACTTC. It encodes CASSYSAAVEGSEQYF.

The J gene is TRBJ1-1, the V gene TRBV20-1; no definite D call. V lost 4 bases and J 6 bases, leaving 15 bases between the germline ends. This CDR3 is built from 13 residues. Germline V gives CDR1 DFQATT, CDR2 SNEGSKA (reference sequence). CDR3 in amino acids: CSATSDAWSEAFF. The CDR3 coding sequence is TGCAGTGCTACCAGCGACGCGTGGTCTGAAGCTTTCTTT.

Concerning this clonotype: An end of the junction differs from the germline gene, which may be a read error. The CDR3 DNA reads as TGCGGTGCGCCCGACAGGGGAGTCGAGACCCAGTACTTC. Translation gives CGAPDRGVETQYF. The rearrangement uses TRBV20-1 and TRBJ2-5, with 8 bases fitting TRBD1. The CDR3 is 13 residues long. The V gene's germline CDR1 is DFQATT and CDR2 SNEGSKA (reference sequence).

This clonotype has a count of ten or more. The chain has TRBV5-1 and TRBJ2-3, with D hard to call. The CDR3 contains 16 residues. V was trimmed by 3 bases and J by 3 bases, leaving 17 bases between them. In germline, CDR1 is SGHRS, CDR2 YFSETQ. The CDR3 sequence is CASSSSGNSQTDTQYF. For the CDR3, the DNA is TGCGCCAGCAGCTCCTCTGGTAATAGTCAGACAGATACGCAGTATTTT.

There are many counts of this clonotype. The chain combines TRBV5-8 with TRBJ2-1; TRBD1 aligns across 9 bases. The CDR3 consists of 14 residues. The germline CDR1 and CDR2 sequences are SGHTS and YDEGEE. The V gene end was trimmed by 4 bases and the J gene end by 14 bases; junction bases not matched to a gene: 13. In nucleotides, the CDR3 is TGTGCCAGCAGCCCGAGCCAACAGGGGGCGCATGAGTTCTTC. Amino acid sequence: CASSPSQQGAHEFF.

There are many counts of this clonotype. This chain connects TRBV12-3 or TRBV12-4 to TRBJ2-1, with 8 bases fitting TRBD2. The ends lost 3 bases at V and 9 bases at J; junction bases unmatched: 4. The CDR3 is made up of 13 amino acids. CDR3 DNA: TGTGCCAGCAGTTTCCGGGGGGGAGGTGAGCAGTTCTTC. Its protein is CASSFRGGGEQFF.

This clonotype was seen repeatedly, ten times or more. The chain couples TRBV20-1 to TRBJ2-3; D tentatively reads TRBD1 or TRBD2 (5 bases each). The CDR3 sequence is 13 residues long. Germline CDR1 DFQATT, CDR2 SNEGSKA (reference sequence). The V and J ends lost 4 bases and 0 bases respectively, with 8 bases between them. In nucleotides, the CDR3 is TGCAGTGCTAAGGGACCGAGCACAGATACGCAGTATTTT. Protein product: CSAKGPSTDTQYF.

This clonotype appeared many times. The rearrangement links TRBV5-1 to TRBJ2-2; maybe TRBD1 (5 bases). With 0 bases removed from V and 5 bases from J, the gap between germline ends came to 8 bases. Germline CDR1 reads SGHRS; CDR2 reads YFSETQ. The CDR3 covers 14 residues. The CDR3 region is CASSLDRLTGELFF. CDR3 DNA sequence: TGCGCCAGCAGCTTGGACAGGCTAACCGGGGAGCTGTTTTTT.

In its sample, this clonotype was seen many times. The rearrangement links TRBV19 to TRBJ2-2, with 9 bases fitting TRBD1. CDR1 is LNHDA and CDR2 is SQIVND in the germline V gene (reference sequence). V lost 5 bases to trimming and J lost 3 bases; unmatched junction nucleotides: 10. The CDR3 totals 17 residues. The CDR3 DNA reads TGTGCCAGTAGTCCGGGTCCGGGACAGGGAGACACCGGGGAGCTGTTTTTT. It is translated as CASSPGPGQGDTGELFF.

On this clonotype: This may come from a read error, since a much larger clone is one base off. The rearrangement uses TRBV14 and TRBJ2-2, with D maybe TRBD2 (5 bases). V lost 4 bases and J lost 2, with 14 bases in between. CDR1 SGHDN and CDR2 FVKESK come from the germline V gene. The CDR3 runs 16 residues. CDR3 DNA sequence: TGTGCCAGCAGCCCCTTGGGCCGGGGAAACACCGGGGAGCTGTTTTTT. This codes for CASSPLGRGNTGELFF.

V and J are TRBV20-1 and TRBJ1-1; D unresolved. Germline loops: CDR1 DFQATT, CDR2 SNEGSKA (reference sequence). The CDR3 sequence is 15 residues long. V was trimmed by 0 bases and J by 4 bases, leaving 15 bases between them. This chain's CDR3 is CSARDLRRIFTEAFF. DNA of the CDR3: TGCAGTGCTAGAGATCTTAGAAGGATCTTCACTGAAGCTTTCTTT.

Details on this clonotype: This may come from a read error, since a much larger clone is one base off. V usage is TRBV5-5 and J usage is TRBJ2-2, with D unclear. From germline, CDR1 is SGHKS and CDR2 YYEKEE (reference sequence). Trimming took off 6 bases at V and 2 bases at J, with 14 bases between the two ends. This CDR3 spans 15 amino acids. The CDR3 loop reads CASTALYSNTGELFF. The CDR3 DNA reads TGTGCCAGCACCGCCCTCTATAGCAACACCGGGGAGCTGTTTTTT.

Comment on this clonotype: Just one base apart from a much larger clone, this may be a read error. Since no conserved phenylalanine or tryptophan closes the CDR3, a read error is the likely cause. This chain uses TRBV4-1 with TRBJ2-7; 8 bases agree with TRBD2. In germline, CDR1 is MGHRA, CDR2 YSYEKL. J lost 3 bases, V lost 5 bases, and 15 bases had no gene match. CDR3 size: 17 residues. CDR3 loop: CASSAQNLPGLVYEQYS. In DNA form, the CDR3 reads TGCGCCAGCAGCGCACAAAACCTTCCGGGACTAGTCTACGAGCAGTACTCC.

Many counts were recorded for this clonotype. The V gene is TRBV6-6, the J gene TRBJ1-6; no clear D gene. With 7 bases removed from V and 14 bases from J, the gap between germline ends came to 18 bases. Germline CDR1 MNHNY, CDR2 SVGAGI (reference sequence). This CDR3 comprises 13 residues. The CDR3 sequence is CASKRRSGLALHF. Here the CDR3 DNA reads TGTGCCAGCAAGAGGCGGTCGGGTTTGGCCCTCCACTTT.

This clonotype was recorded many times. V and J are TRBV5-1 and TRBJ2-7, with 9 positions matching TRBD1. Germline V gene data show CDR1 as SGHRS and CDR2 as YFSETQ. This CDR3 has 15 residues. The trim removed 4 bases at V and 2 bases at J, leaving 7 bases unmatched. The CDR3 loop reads CASSPRGTGTYEQYF. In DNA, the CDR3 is TGCGCCAGCAGCCCCAGGGGGACAGGGACCTACGAGCAGTACTTC.

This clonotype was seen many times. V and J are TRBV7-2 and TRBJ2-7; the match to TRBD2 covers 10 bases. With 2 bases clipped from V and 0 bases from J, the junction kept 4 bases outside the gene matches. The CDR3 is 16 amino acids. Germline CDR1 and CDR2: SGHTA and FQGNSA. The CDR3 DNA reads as TGTGCCAGCAGCTTAAGTTCTAGCGGGAGCTCCTACGAGCAGTACTTC. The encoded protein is CASSLSSSGSSYEQYF.

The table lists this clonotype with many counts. The CDR3 DNA sequence: TGTGCCAGCAGGAGAATTAAGCGGGAGTCCTCGACAGATACGCAGTATTTT. As protein: CASRRIKRESSTDTQYF. V is TRBV2 and J is TRBJ2-3; 8 positions match TRBD2. The germline V gene has CDR1 SNHLY and CDR2 FYNNEI. V dropped 6 bases and J dropped 3; count of bases not matched to a gene: 14. The CDR3 sequence is 17 residues long.